Presented here are 13 T cell receptor beta chains from one specimen sequenced in a study of blood T cells in healthy people across ages. A second about 7 to 11 cycle PCR used barcoded and J-beta primers. TCRdb passed the 5' RACE reads through MiXCR, listing each CDR3 protein once. The sample lists over a million distinct CDR3 sequences, roughly 60% occurring once. The specimen was blood. These TCRs come from a man between 18 and 29 years old in good health.

This clonotype was picked up a small number of times. V gene TRBV20-1 combines with J gene TRBJ2-5, with 12 bases lining up with TRBD2. With V trimmed by 5 bases and J by 4 bases, 14 bases remained unmatched. CDR1 DFQATT and CDR2 SNEGSKA come from the germline V gene (reference sequence). CDR3 length equals 17 residues. CDR3 DNA: TGCAGTGCTGCCGTTAATCTAGCGGGAGGGTGGTCAGAGACCCAGTACTTC. Residues: CSAAVNLAGGWSETQYF.

V is TRBV7-2 and J is TRBJ2-5; D might be TRBD1 or TRBD2, each matching 5 bases. The J call could be wrong; TRBJ2-7 is a better fit for the DNA end. The V gene's germline CDR1 is SGHTA and CDR2 FQGNSA. The CDR3 consists of 13 residues. The CDR3 coding sequence is TGTGCCAGCAGCATGGCTATGAGGGGCGAGCAGTACTTC. This translates into CASSMAMRGEQYF.

The V gene is TRBV20-1, the J gene TRBJ2-7, with a tentative D call TRBD1 (6 bases). The CDR3 runs 13 residues. Trimming cost V 4 bases and J 2 bases, with 12 bases left between them. CDR1 is DFQATT and CDR2 is SNEGSKA in the germline V gene (reference sequence). Here the CDR3 DNA reads TGCAGTGCTAAAGGAGGACAGACCTACGAGCAGTACTTC. Protein sequence: CSAKGGQTYEQYF.

About this clonotype: The junction does not match germline at one end; this may be a read error. This sequence joins TRBV5-4 and TRBJ2-4; 12 positions match TRBD2. The J call is in doubt because the DNA end fits TRBJ2-7 better. Germline CDR1 and CDR2: SGHNT and YYREEE (reference sequence). The CDR3 sequence is 16 residues long. Here the CDR3 DNA reads TGCGCCAGCAGGCCAGGACTAGCGGGAATCTCCTGCGAGCAGTACTTC. Protein product: CASRPGLAGISCEQYF.

The V gene is TRBV29-1, the J gene TRBJ2-4, with 7 bases fitting TRBD1. The J call is in doubt because the DNA end fits TRBJ2-7 better. Germline V gives CDR1 SQVTM, CDR2 ANQGSEA. The CDR3 extends over 13 amino acids. CDR3 amino acids: CSVDGAGGYEQYF. The CDR3 bases are TGCAGCGTTGATGGTGCAGGGGGTTACGAGCAGTACTTC.

The V call is TRBV10-3, the J call TRBJ2-3; TRBD2 aligns across 10 bases. The length of the CDR3 is 16 residues. Losses at the gene ends were 3 bases for V and 5 bases for J; bases not matched to a gene: 8. The germline V gene has CDR1 ENHRY and CDR2 SYGVKD. CDR3 region: CAISDAASGSGDTQYF. Written as DNA, the CDR3 is TGTGCCATCAGTGACGCGGCTAGCGGGAGCGGAGATACGCAGTATTTT.

This clonotype has more than one count but fewer than ten. The chain couples TRBV12-3 or TRBV12-4 to TRBJ2-5; 9 nucleotides match TRBD1. The V gene end was trimmed by 5 bases and the J gene end by 2 bases; junction bases not matched to a gene: 6. The CDR3 is 15 amino acids. The CDR3 reads CASSLVGTGQETQYF. CDR3 nucleotide sequence: TGTGCCAGCAGTCTCGTCGGGACAGGGCAAGAGACCCAGTACTTC.

The chain has TRBV30 and TRBJ1-4; unclear D gene. CDR3 size: 10 residues. Germline V gives CDR1 GTSNPN, CDR2 SVGIG (reference sequence). Trimming left V 3 bases short and J 10 bases short, with 6 bases between. CDR3 in DNA: TGTGCCTGGAGGGGAGGAAAACTGTTTTTT. The encoded protein is CAWRGGKLFF.

The chain has TRBV20-1 and TRBJ2-1; D call uncertain. The CDR3 is 17 amino acids. CDR1 and CDR2 from the germline V gene are DFQATT and SNEGSKA (reference sequence). Trimming removed 6 bases at V and 2 bases at J, with 23 bases between. The CDR3: CSALNGRIPSTYNEQFF. CDR3 coding DNA: TGCAGTGCCCTAAACGGTCGCATCCCCTCGACCTACAATGAGCAGTTCTTC.

V usage is TRBV7-2 and J usage is TRBJ2-7; TRBD1 is a possible D gene (5 bases). V was shortened by 5 bases and J by 1 base, with 15 bases between the two germline ends. In germline, CDR1 is SGHTA, CDR2 FQGNSA. This CDR3 comprises 15 residues. In DNA form, the CDR3 reads TGTGCCAGCAGCCTCATAAGGGGAATATCCTACGAGCAGTACTTC. This sequence encodes CASSLIRGISYEQYF.

V gene TRBV24-1 combines with J gene TRBJ2-3; D may be TRBD1 (6 bases). This CDR3 has 12 residues. The V end lost 4 bases, the J end lost 14 bases, and 15 bases lay between the germline ends. Germline V gene lookup returns CDR1 KGHDR and CDR2 SFDVKD. CDR3 protein: CATSETGLRRYF. In DNA, the CDR3 is TGTGCCACCAGTGAAACAGGGTTACGGAGGTATTTT.

The genes are TRBV5-4 and TRBJ2-7; D remains unclear. Germline CDR1 SGHNT, CDR2 YYREEE (reference sequence). The V and J ends lost 6 bases and 3 bases respectively, with 7 bases between them. The CDR3 extends over 11 amino acids. The CDR3 bases are TGTGCCAGCAACACTGACTACGAGCAGTACTTC. Protein: CASNTDYEQYF.

The chain employs TRBV6-2 or TRBV6-3 and TRBJ2-7; D perhaps matches TRBD1 (6 bases). Germline V gives CDR1 MNHEY, CDR2 SVGEGT. This CDR3 has 13 amino acids. Trimming removed 6 bases from V and 2 bases from J, with 11 bases in between. The CDR3 DNA is TGTGCCAGCAGGTCGACAGGTACCTACGAGCAGTACTTC. Translation gives CASRSTGTYEQYF.